This paragraph reports one TCR beta chain. TCRdb's copy holds only in-frame clones and misses some; the assay was immunoSEQ multiplex PCR. The profile shows hundreds of thousands of clones, about 83% of them singletons. This entry is derived from a study of blood T cell repertoires in COVID-19. The sequence was collected from a middle-aged woman who had recovered from COVID-19. Material: PBMCs or T cells enriched from blood (not recorded which).

Written as DNA, the CDR3 is TGTGCCAGCAGCTATGGGACAGGAGAAAGTTACGAGCAGTACTTC. Its translation: CASSYGTGESYEQYF. This chain connects TRBV7-2 to TRBJ2-7, with 8 bases identical to TRBD1. The V gene's germline CDR1 is SGHTA and CDR2 FQGNSA. The CDR3 length is 15 residues. Trimming cost V 4 bases and J 4 bases; bases outside gene matches: 9.